Listed below are T cell receptor beta chains from one sample, sequenced in a study of cytomegalovirus exposure and HLA in healthy donors. TCRdb keeps only in-frame clones here, not all; method: immunoSEQ multiplex PCR. The sample consists of 100,000 to 150,000 clones, about four fifths of them appearing once. Specimen: PBMCs. These receptors all come from a woman in her 50s in good health and CMV-seropositive. Both conserved end residues are part of each CDR3. D genes are given only for firm matches. For some rows the clone size is stated as once, few or many, or as a class when expanded; others skip it.

abundance: -; j_gene: TRBJ1-2; d_gene: -; v_gene: TRBV4-2; CDR3aa: CASSQEGQSYGYTF; CDR3nt: TGTGCCAGCAGCCAAGAGGGGCAGAGCTATGGCTACACCTTC
abundance: -; j_gene: TRBJ2-3; d_gene: TRBD1; v_gene: TRBV5-6; CDR3aa: CASSPRDRGNTQYF; CDR3nt: TGTGCCAGCAGCCCCAGGGACAGGGGAAATACGCAGTATTTT
abundance: -; j_gene: TRBJ2-1; d_gene: -; v_gene: TRBV5-6; CDR3aa: CASSLEQYSYNEQFF; CDR3nt: TGTGCCAGCAGCTTGGAACAGTACTCCTACAATGAGCAGTTCTTC
abundance: -; j_gene: TRBJ1-4; d_gene: TRBD1; v_gene: TRBV7-7; CDR3aa: CASSPSDRVFEKLFF; CDR3nt: TGTGCTAGCAGCCCCTCGGACAGGGTATTCGAAAAACTGTTTTTT
abundance: -; j_gene: TRBJ2-7; d_gene: TRBD1; v_gene: TRBV18; CDR3aa: CASSPGTVTYEQYF; CDR3nt: TGTGCCAGCTCACCAGGGACAGTTACCTACGAGCAGTACTTC
abundance: -; j_gene: TRBJ2-7; d_gene: -; v_gene: TRBV27; CDR3aa: CASSLRRGAIGEYF; CDR3nt: TGTGCCAGCAGTTTGCGTCGTGGAGCCATCGGGGAGTACTTC
abundance: -; j_gene: TRBJ2-7; d_gene: -; v_gene: TRBV7-7; CDR3aa: CASSLNAAGEQYF; CDR3nt: TGTGCTAGCAGCTTAAACGCCGCCGGCGAGCAGTACTTC
abundance: -; j_gene: TRBJ1-1; d_gene: TRBD1; v_gene: TRBV27; CDR3aa: CASSPTGRFGTEAFF; CDR3nt: TGTGCCAGCAGTCCGACAGGGAGATTTGGCACTGAAGCTTTCTTT
abundance: many; j_gene: TRBJ1-1; d_gene: -; v_gene: TRBV27; CDR3aa: CASGRTVNTEAFF; CDR3nt: TGTGCCAGCGGAAGGACAGTGAACACTGAAGCTTTCTTT
abundance: -; j_gene: TRBJ2-3; d_gene: TRBD2; v_gene: TRBV6-5; CDR3aa: CASSRAGDYTDTQYF; CDR3nt: TGTGCCAGCAGTAGGGCGGGGGACTACACAGATACGCAGTATTTT
abundance: -; j_gene: TRBJ1-1; d_gene: -; v_gene: TRBV5-1; CDR3aa: CASSSTFPGNTEAFF; CDR3nt: TGCGCCAGCAGCTCGACATTCCCTGGGAACACTGAAGCTTTCTTT
abundance: -; j_gene: TRBJ2-1; d_gene: TRBD2; v_gene: TRBV7-2; CDR3aa: CASSLKLAGPPNEQFF; CDR3nt: TGTGCCAGCAGCTTGAAACTAGCGGGCCCCCCCAATGAGCAGTTCTTC
abundance: -; j_gene: TRBJ2-2; d_gene: TRBD2; v_gene: TRBV13; CDR3aa: CASTPAGVDDTGELFF; CDR3nt: TGTGCCAGCACCCCCGCGGGGGTAGACGACACCGGGGAGCTGTTTTTT
abundance: -; j_gene: TRBJ2-5; d_gene: TRBD2; v_gene: TRBV19; CDR3aa: CASSGFGAGGAETQYF; CDR3nt: TGTGCCAGTAGCGGATTCGGAGCGGGAGGAGCCGAGACCCAGTACTTC
abundance: -; j_gene: TRBJ1-2; d_gene: -; v_gene: TRBV19; CDR3aa: CASSIVPTGGYTF; CDR3nt: TGTGCCAGTAGTATAGTTCCGACTGGGGGCTACACCTTC
abundance: -; j_gene: TRBJ1-1; d_gene: TRBD1; v_gene: TRBV6-5; CDR3aa: CASSYGTGSYREAFF; CDR3nt: TGTGCCAGCAGTTACGGGACAGGGTCATATAGGGAAGCTTTCTTT
abundance: -; j_gene: TRBJ2-2; d_gene: -; v_gene: TRBV11-2; CDR3aa: CASSFGTLNTGELFF; CDR3nt: TGTGCCAGCAGCTTCGGGACACTGAACACCGGGGAGCTGTTTTTT
abundance: -; j_gene: TRBJ1-1; d_gene: -; v_gene: TRBV19; CDR3aa: CASSIKAGKAFF; CDR3nt: TGTGCCAGTAGTATTAAGGCAGGGAAAGCTTTCTTT
abundance: -; j_gene: TRBJ1-4; d_gene: TRBD1; v_gene: TRBV27; CDR3aa: CASASGTGSEKLFF; CDR3nt: TGTGCCAGCGCTTCCGGGACAGGGAGCGAAAAACTGTTTTTT
abundance: -; j_gene: TRBJ1-4; d_gene: TRBD1; v_gene: TRBV10-1; CDR3aa: CASSEPGRGRYATNEKLFF; CDR3nt: TGCGCCAGCAGTGAGCCAGGCAGGGGGCGTTATGCAACTAATGAAAAACTGTTTTTT
abundance: -; j_gene: TRBJ2-1; d_gene: -; v_gene: TRBV19; CDR3aa: CASMWRGRDGEQFF; CDR3nt: TGTGCCAGTATGTGGAGGGGGCGGGACGGTGAGCAGTTCTTC